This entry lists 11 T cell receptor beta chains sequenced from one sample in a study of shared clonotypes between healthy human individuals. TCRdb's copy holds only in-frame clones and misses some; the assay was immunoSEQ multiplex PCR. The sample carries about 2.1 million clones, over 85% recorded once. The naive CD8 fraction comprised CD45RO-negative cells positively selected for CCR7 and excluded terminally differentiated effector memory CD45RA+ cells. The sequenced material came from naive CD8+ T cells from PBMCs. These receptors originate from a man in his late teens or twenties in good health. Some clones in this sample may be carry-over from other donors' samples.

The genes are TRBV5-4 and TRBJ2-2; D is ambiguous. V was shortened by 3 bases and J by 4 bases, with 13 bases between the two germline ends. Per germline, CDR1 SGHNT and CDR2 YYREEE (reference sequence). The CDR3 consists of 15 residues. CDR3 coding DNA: TGTGCCAGCAGCTCAGTTGTACGCGGCACCGGGGAGCTGTTTTTT. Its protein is CASSSVVRGTGELFF.

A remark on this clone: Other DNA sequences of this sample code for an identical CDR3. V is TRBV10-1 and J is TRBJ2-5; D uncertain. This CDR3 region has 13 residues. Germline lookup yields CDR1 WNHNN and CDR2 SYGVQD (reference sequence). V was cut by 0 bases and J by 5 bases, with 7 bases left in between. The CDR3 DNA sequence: TGCGCCAGCAGTGAGTCGATCGGGGAGACCCAGTACTTC. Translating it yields CASSESIGETQYF.

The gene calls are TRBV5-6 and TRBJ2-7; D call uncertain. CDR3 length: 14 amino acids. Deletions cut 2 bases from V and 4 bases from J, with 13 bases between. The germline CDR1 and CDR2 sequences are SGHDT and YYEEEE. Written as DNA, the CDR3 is TGTGCCAGCAGCTTCGCGCGTTCCCTATACGAGCAGTACTTC. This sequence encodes CASSFARSLYEQYF.

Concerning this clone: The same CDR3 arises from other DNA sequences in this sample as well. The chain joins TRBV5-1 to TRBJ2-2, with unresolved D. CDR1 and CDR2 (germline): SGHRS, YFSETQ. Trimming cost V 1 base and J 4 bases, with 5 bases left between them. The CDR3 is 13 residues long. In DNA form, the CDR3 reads TGCGCCAGCAGCTTGTTAGGCACCGGGGAGCTGTTTTTT. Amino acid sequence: CASSLLGTGELFF.

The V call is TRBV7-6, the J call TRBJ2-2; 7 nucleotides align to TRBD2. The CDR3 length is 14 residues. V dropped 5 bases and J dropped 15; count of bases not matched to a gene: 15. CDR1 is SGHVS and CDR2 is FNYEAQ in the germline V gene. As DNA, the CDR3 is TGTGCCAGCAGCCGAATCTGGGGAGGGGATCAGGTGTTTTTT. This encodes CASSRIWGGDQVFF.

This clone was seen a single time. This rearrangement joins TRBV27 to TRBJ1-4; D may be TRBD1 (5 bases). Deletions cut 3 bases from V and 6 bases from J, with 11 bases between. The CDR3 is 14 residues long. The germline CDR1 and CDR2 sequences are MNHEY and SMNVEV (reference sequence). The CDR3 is CASSFGPGYEKLFF. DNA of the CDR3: TGTGCCAGCAGTTTCGGTCCAGGGTATGAAAAACTGTTTTTT.

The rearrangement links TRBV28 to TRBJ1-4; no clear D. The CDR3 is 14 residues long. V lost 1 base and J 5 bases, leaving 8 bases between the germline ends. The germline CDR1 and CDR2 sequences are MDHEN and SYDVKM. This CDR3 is CASSLLRPNEKLFF. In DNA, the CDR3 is TGTGCCAGCAGTTTATTACGGCCAAATGAAAAACTGTTTTTT.

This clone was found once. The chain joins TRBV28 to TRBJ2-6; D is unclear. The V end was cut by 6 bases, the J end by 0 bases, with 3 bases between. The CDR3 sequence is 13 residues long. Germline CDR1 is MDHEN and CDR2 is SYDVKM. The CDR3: CASRYSGANVLTF. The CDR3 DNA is TGTGCCAGCAGGTACTCTGGGGCCAACGTCCTGACTTTC.

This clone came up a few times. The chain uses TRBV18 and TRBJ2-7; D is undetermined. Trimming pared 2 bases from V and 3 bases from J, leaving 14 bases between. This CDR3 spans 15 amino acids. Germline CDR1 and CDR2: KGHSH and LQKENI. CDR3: CASSPWAAQNYEQYF. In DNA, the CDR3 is TGTGCCAGCTCACCATGGGCAGCACAGAACTACGAGCAGTACTTC.

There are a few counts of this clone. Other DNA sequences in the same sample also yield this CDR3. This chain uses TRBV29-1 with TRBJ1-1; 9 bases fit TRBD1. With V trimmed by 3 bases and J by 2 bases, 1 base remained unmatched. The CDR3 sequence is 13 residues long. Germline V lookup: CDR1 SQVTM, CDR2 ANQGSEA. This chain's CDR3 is CSVEDRGNTEAFF. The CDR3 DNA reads TGCAGCGTTGAGGACAGGGGTAACACTGAAGCTTTCTTT.

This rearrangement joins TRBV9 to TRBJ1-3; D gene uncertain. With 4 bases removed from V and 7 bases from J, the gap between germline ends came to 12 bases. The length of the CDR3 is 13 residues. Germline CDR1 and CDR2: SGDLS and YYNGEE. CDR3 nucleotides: TGTGCCAGCAGCCCTTCCGGTAGTAACACCATATATTTT. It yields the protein CASSPSGSNTIYF.